This T cell receptor (beta chain) was identified in a study of T cell responses to AZD1222 COVID-19 vaccine. Libraries were prepared by immunoSEQ multiplex PCR; TCRdb keeps only in-frame clonotypes and omits some of them. Seen here are roughly 120,000 clones, approximately 85% observed once, and the top ten hold roughly 1.6%. The CDR3 extends over 13 amino acids. Unmatched junction bases numbered 6, after V lost 5 bases and J lost 6 bases. Germline lookup yields CDR1 SNHLY and CDR2 FYNNEI. In regard to this clone: The antigen remains undetermined.

General observations from the study: Nearly half of unique spike-specific TCRs reportedly avoided B.1.351 and B.1.1.7 mutated regions.

The TCR sequence derives from an adult in good health. This sequence joins TRBV2 and TRBJ1-2, with TRBD1 matching 7 bases. The sequencing used peripheral blood, collected on day 0 of AZD1222 vaccination. CDR3 loop: CASSRDRVDGYTF. DNA for the CDR3: TGTGCCAGCAGTCGAGACAGGGTCGATGGCTACACCTTC. Supplemented by reference TRBV2 and TRBJ1-2, the full variable domain reads EPEVTQTPSHQVTQMGQEVILRCVPISNHLYFYWYRQILGQKVEFLVSFYNNEISEKSEIFDDQFSVERPDGSNFTLKIRSTKLEDSAMYFCASSRDRVDGYTFGSGTRLTVV.